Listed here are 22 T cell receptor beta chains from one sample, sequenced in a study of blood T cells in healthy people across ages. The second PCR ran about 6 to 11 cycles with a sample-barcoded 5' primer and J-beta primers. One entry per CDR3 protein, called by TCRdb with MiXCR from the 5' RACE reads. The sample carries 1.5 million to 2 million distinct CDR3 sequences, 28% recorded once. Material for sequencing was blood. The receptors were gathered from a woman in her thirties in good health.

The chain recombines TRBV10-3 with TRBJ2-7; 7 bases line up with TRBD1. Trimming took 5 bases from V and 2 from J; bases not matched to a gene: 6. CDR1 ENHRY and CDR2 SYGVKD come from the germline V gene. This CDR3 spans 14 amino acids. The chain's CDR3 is CAISPGQFTYEQYF. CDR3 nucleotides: TGTGCCATCAGTCCGGGACAGTTCACCTACGAGCAGTACTTC.

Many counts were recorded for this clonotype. This CDR3 is CSASAPGQGSDQPQHF. In DNA, the CDR3 is TGCAGTGCTAGCGCTCCGGGACAGGGCTCCGATCAGCCCCAGCATTTT. This chain joins TRBV20-1 and TRBJ1-5; 9 bases agree with TRBD1. The CDR3 is made up of 16 amino acids. Germline V gene lookup returns CDR1 DFQATT and CDR2 SNEGSKA (reference sequence). V lost 3 bases to trimming and J lost 5 bases; unmatched junction nucleotides: 11.

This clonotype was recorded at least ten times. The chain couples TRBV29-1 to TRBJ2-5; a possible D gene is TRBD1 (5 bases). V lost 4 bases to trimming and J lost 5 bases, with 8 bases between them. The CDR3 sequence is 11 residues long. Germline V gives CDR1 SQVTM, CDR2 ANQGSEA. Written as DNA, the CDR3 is TGCAGCGTTGGACAGCAGGAGACCCAGTACTTC. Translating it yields CSVGQQETQYF. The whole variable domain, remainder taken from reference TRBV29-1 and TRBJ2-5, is SAVISQKPSRDICQRGTSLTIQCQVDSQVTMMFWYRQQPGQSLTLIATANQGSEATYESGFVIDKFPISRPNLTFSTLTVSNMSPEDSSIYLCSVGQQETQYFGPGTRLLVL.

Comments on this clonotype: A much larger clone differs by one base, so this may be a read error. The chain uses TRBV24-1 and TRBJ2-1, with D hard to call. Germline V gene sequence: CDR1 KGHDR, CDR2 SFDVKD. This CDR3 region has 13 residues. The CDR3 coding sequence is TGTGCCACCAGTGATTTATCGCGGAATGGGCAGTTCTTC. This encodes CATSDLSRNGQFF.

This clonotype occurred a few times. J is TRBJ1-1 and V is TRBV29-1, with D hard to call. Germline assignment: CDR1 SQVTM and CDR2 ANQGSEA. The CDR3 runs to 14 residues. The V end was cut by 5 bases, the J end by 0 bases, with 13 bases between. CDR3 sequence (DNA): TGCAGCGTTTCCGACGGACCCCTGAACACTGAAGCTTTCTTT. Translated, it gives CSVSDGPLNTEAFF.

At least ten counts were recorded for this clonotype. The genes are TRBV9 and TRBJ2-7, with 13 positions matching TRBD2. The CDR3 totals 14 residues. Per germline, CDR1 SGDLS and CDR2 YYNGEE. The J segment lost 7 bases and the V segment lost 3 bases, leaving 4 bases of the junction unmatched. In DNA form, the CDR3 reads TGTGCCAGCAGCGAACTAGCGGGAGGGGGTGAGCAGTACTTC. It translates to CASSELAGGGEQYF.

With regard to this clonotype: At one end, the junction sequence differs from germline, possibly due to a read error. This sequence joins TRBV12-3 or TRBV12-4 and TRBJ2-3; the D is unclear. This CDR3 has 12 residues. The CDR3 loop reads CANSFSPDTQYF. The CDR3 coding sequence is TGTGCCAACAGTTTTAGCCCAGATACGCAGTATTTT.

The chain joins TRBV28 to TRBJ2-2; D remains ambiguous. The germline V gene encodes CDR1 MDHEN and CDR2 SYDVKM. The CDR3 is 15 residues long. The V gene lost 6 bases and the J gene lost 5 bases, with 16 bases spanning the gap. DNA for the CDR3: TGTGCCAGCAGCCGACCCCAAGGGCGGACCGGGGAGCTGTTTTTT. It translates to CASSRPQGRTGELFF.

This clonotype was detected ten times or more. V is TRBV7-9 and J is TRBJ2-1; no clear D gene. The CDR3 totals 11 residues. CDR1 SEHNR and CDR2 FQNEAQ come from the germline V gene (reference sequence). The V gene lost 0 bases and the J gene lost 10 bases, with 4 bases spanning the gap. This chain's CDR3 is CASSLAIEQFF. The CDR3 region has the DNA TGTGCCAGCAGCTTAGCAATAGAGCAGTTCTTC.

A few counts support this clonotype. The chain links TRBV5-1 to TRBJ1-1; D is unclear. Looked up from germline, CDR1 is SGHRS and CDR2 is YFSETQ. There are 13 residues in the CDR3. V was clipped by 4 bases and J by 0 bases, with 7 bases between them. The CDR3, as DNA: TGCGCCAGCAGCACCGACCTGAACACTGAAGCTTTCTTT. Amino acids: CASSTDLNTEAFF.

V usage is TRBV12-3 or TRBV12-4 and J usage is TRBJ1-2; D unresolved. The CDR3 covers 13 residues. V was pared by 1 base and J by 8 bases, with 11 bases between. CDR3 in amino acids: CASSLGGLIGYTF. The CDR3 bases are TGTGCCAGCAGTTTAGGCGGGCTAATCGGCTACACCTTC.

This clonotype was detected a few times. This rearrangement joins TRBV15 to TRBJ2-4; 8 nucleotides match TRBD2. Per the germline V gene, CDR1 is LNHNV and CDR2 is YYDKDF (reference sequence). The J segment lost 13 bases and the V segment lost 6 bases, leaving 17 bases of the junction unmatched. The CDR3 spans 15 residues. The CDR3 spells CATSLAGLINNEQYF. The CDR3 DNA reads TGTGCCACCAGTCTAGCGGGTCTAATAAACAATGAGCAGTACTTC.

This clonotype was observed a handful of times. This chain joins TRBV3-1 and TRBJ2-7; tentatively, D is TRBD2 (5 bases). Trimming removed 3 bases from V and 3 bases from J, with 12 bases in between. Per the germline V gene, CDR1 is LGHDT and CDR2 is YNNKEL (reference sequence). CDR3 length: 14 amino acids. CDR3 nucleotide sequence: TGTGCCAGCAGCCACAAAGAGGGCAGCTACGAGCAGTACTTC. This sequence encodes CASSHKEGSYEQYF.

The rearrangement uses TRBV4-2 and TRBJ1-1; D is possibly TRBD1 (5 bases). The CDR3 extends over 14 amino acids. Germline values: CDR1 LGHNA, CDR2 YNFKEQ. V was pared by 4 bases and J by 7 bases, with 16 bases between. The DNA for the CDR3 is TGTGCCAGCAGCCTACAAGGGTCGGGGGATGAAGCTTTCTTT. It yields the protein CASSLQGSGDEAFF.

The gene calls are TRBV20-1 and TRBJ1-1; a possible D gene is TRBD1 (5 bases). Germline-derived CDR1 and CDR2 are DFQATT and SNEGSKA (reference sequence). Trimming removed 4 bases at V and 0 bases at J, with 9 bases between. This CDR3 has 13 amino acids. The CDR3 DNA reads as TGCAGTGCTAACAGGCTCATGAACACTGAAGCTTTCTTT. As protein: CSANRLMNTEAFF.

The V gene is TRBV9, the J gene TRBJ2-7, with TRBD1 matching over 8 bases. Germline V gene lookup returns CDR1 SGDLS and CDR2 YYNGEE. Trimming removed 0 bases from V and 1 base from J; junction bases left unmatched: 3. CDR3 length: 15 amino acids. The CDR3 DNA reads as TGTGCCAGCAGCGTAGATGACAGGGGTTCCTACGAGCAGTACTTC. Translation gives CASSVDDRGSYEQYF.

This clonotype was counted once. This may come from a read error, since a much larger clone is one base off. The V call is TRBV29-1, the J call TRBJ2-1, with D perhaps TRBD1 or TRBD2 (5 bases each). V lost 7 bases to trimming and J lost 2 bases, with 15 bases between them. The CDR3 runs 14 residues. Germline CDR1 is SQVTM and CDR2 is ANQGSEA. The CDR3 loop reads CSAGKGDAYNEQFF. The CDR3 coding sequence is TGCAGCGCGGGGAAAGGGGATGCCTACAATGAGCAGTTCTTC.

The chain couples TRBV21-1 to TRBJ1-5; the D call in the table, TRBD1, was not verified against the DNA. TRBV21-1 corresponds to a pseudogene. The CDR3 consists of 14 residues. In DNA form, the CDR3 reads TGTGCCAGCTGGACAGGGGTAGACAATCAGCCCCAGCATTTT. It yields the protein CASWTGVDNQPQHF.

CDR3 in amino acids: CASSQGGNTETQYF. The DNA for the CDR3 is TGCGCCAGCAGCCAGGGTGGTAATACGGAGACCCAGTACTTC. The V and J genes are TRBV4-1 and TRBJ2-5; D not certain. Per the germline V gene, CDR1 is MGHRA and CDR2 is YSYEKL. This CDR3 contains 14 residues. V lost 3 bases and J 5 bases, leaving 13 bases between the germline ends.

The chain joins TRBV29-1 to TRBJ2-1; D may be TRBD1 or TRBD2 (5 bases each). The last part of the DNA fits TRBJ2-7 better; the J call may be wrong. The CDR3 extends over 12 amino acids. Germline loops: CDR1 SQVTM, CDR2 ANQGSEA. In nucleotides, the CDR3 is TGCAGCGTCCTGGGGGTTCGCAATGAGCAGTACTTC. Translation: CSVLGVRNEQYF.

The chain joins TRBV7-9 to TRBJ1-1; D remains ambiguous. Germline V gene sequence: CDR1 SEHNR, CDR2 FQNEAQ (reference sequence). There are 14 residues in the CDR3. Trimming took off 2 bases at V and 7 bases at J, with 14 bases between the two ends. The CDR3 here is CASSLTAAGGEAFF. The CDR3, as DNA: TGTGCCAGCAGCTTAACGGCGGCGGGAGGTGAAGCTTTCTTT.

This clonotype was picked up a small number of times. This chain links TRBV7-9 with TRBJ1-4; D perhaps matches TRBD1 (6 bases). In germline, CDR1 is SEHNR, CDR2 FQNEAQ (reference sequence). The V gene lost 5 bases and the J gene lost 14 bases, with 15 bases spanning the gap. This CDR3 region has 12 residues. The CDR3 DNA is TGTGCCAGCAGCCCCGGACAGCGGGGGCTGTTTTTT. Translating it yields CASSPGQRGLFF.